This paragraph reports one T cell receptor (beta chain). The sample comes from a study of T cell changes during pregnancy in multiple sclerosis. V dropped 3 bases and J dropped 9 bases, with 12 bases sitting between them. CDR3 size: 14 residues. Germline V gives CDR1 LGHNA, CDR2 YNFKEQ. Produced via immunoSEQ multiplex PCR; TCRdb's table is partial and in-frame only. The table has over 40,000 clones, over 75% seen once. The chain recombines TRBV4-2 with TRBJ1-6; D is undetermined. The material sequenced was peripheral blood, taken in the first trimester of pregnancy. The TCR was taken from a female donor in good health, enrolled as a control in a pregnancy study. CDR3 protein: CASSHEVETSPLHF. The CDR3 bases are TGTGCCAGCAGCCATGAGGTTGAAACTTCACCCCTCCACTTT.